This TCR beta chain was found in a study of Ad26.COV2.S vaccination and SARS-CoV-2 variants (dated by TCRdb to 2020 to 2022). A note on the overall study: Vaccine-arm donors came from COV1001, a multicentre, randomized, double-blind, placebo-controlled phase I-IIa trial of Ad26.COV2.S in healthy adults. Ad26.COV2.S was given intramuscularly at 5x10^10 or 1x10^11 viral particles, as a single shot or as two shots 56 days apart. Sequencing of the TCRbeta repertoire served to evaluate the specificity and breadth of SARS-CoV-2-reactive T cell receptors following Ad26.COV2.S vaccination. A total of some 30 samples were included in the TCR-sequenced set, comprising around 19 Ad26.COV2.S vaccine recipients, 5 placebo recipients and 8 SARS-CoV-2 convalescent individuals. Trial participants were randomized into five groups of five, in which low-dose or high-dose Ad26.COV2.S was given once or twice, or placebo was given on both occasions. Investigators remained blinded to trial group allocation during experiments and outcome assessment.

The immunoSEQ Assay was used to sequence TCRbeta CDR3 regions. After extraction, genomic DNA underwent amplification by bias-controlled multiplex PCR, followed by high-throughput sequencing. Regarding the original processing steps: Collapsing and filtering of sequences were performed to quantify the absolute abundance of each unique TCRbeta CDR3 region. T cell fraction was estimated by normalizing TCRbeta template counts to usable DNA, with usable DNA measured through amplification of reference genes found in all nucleated cells. Repertoire TCRs were annotated as SARS-CoV-2-specific by exact matching of V gene, CDR3 amino acid sequence and J gene to a known reactive TCR set. The reference SARS-CoV-2 TCR set was derived from MIRA and filtered for enrichment in COVID-19-positive ImmuneCODE repertoires, a step that removed public or cross-reactive TCRs. Drawing on the MIRA antigens, annotated TCRs were analysed further at the level of specific ORF or position within ORF. Breadth was defined as annotated unique rearrangements over total unique productive rearrangements; depth was the summed frequency of those rearrangements. TCR breadth was compared between groups using two-sided Wilcoxon rank-sum tests. TCRdb retrieved this table from immuneACCESS and kept in-frame rearrangements only. Not all clones are present; in checked studies, unresolved V genes account for under half, and no reason is known for the remainder. That table supplies the V and J calls and clone size; D and trimming were determined from the DNA. The sample table lists 350,000 to 400,000 clones, 89% of them with a count of one. Of the sample, approximately 1.9% is held by the ten largest clones.

Taken with the paper, the label for treatment or condition translates to: some 20 received Ad26.COV2.S at low or high dose, single or two shots; roughly five received placebo; per-sample allocation not given. For vaccine and placebo recipients, repertoires were sequenced using samples collected on day 63 after the first injection. In Cohort 1b, more than 20 adults aged 18-55 years were enrolled at a single site in Boston, USA, between 29 July and 7 August 2020. Ad26.COV2.S consisted of a replication-incompetent adenovirus type 26 vector by which a prefusion-stabilized SARS-CoV-2 spike protein from the original Wuhan strain was expressed. The germline V gene (reference sequence) yields GTSNPN for CDR1 and SVGIG for CDR2. V is pruned by 5 bases and J by 1 base, leaving 4 bases of the junction without a gene match. The CDR3 contains 13 residues, cysteine and phenylalanine counted. Solely the CDR3 DNA is kept, with 39 bases framed from the first base.

Comment on this clone: Its recognized antigen is unknown. It has no much larger one-base neighbor in the sample; base qualities were not kept.

What the study reported, not specific to this receptor: After vaccination, substantial breadth of spike-specific CD8+ and CD4+ T cell responses was reported. Spike-specific TCR breadth was higher in Ad26.COV2.S recipients than in placebo recipients (P = 0.0014). According to the authors, total T cell responses may have been underestimated by the TCR breadth and depth analyses. Comparable non-spike TCR breadth was observed between vaccine and placebo recipients, consistent with only spike being contained in the vaccine. The study was not powered for comparison of responses between vaccine doses or regimens.

In this chain, TRBV30 is recombined with TRBJ2-7, with 8 bases matching TRBD1. Material: peripheral blood, obtained in a trial of Ad26.COV2.S vaccine versus placebo. The TCR comes from a person between 18 and 59 years old who received the Ad26.COV2.S COVID-19 vaccine or a placebo. CDR3 protein: CAWDRGVSYEQYF. Read as DNA, the sequence is TGTGCCTGGGACAGGGGCGTTTCCTACGAGCAGTACTTC.